The entry that follows covers one T cell receptor beta chain sequence. Its specificity is not known. The entry originates in a study of T cell responses to AZD1222 COVID-19 vaccine. Trimming took off 4 bases at V and 2 bases at J, with 12 bases between the two ends. The CDR3 sequence is 15 residues long. Per germline, CDR1 MDHEN and CDR2 SYDVKM. Profiling relied on immunoSEQ multiplex PCR, and the TCRdb table lists in-frame clones only, not all of them. Of roughly 99,000 clones listed, 87% are singletons. Overall study findings and caveats: Just a handful of AZD1222 recipients tested seropositive at baseline. Spike-specific TCR breadth and depth rose after two AZD1222 doses. Clonal diversity was possibly underestimated, and white British individuals and females predominated among donors.

The clonotype was recovered from an adult who received the AZD1222 COVID-19 vaccine. Sequenced here: peripheral blood, sampled 28 days after the second AZD1222 dose. The chain links TRBV28 to TRBJ1-5; D remains ambiguous. Here the CDR3 reads CASSSPGRGNQPQHF. CDR3 sequence (DNA): TGTGCCAGCAGTTCCCCTGGACGGGGCAATCAGCCCCAGCATTTT. Full variable domain (missing parts from reference TRBV28 and TRBJ1-5): DVKVTQSSRYLVKRTGEKVFLECVQDMDHENMFWYRQDPGLGLRLIYFSYDVKMKEKGDIPEGYSVSREKKERFSLILESASTNQTSMYLCASSSPGRGNQPQHFGDGTRLSIL.